Following are 17 T cell receptor beta chains from one sample sequenced in a study of blood T cell repertoires in COVID-19. Profiled with immunoSEQ multiplex PCR; TCRdb holds only in-frame clones, not every one. The sample has 140,000 to 150,000 clones, about four fifths seen once. Sequencing input: peripheral blood. The receptors derive from a man aged 30 to 45 with COVID-19, enrolled during active disease.

This sequence joins TRBV5-1 and TRBJ1-1; D remains unclear. The CDR3 spans 14 residues. Trimming shortened V by 1 base and J by 3 bases, and 10 bases separated the two germline ends. The germline V gene has CDR1 SGHRS and CDR2 YFSETQ. CDR3 DNA: TGCGCCAGCAGCTTGAGGCCCGGGGACACTGAAGCTTTCTTT. Translated: CASSLRPGDTEAFF.

The chain is built from TRBV3-1 (or the pseudogene TRBV3-2) and TRBJ1-5; D gene uncertain. The CDR3 loop spans 13 amino acids. The V end lost 3 bases, the J end lost 4 bases, and 7 bases lay between the germline ends. The V gene's germline CDR1 is LGHDT and CDR2 YNNKEL (reference sequence). The CDR3 DNA is TGTGCCAGCAGCCAGTTCACTAATCAGCCCCAGCATTTT. Protein: CASSQFTNQPQHF.

This chain uses TRBV18 with TRBJ2-7, with 11 bases that match TRBD1. Trimming at V came to 4 bases and at J to 6 bases, leaving 2 bases not matched to a gene. Germline V lookup: CDR1 KGHSH, CDR2 LQKENI. This CDR3 comprises 13 residues. The CDR3 protein is CASSHGTGGEQYF. The CDR3 region has the DNA TGTGCCAGCTCACACGGGACAGGGGGCGAGCAGTACTTC.

The chain links TRBV30 to TRBJ1-1, with unresolved D. The CDR3 is 14 residues long. Germline assignment: CDR1 GTSNPN and CDR2 SVGIG (reference sequence). V lost 0 bases and J 4 bases, leaving 12 bases between the germline ends. The CDR3, as DNA: TGTGCCTGGAGTGTACTTAGGGAGACCACTGAAGCTTTCTTT. Translating it yields CAWSVLRETTEAFF.

The chain has TRBV19 and TRBJ1-1; TRBD1 aligns across 11 bases. This CDR3 comprises 15 residues. V was pared by 5 bases and J by 10 bases, with 12 bases of the junction left unmatched. In germline, CDR1 is LNHDA, CDR2 SQIVND (reference sequence). CDR3 region: CASSLRTGGQTGAFF. The DNA of the CDR3 is TGTGCCAGTAGTCTCAGGACAGGGGGCCAAACCGGAGCTTTCTTT.

CDR3 nucleotide sequence: TGTGCCAGCAGTTACTTAAGGGGGAAAGATACGCAGTATTTT. It encodes CASSYLRGKDTQYF. The chain has TRBV6-6 and TRBJ2-3; possibly TRBD1 for D (6 bases). The CDR3 runs 14 residues. Trimming shortened V by 1 base and J by 5 bases, and 10 bases separated the two germline ends. Looked up from germline, CDR1 is MNHNY and CDR2 is SVGAGI (reference sequence).

The genes are TRBV6-1 and TRBJ2-7; D possibly corresponds to TRBD1 (6 bases). The CDR3 has 17 residues. Germline values: CDR1 MNHNS, CDR2 SASEGT. Trimming pared 1 base from V and 3 bases from J, leaving 19 bases between. The CDR3 loop reads CASSEGKNQGIGYEQYF. CDR3 in DNA: TGTGCCAGCAGTGAAGGGAAAAACCAGGGGATAGGCTACGAGCAGTACTTC.

This chain uses TRBV5-1 with TRBJ2-7; a weak D match, TRBD1 (7 bases). Between the trimmed V and J ends, which lost 4 bases and 3 bases, there was a span of 14 bases. The CDR3 has 14 amino acids. Germline CDR1 is SGHRS and CDR2 is YFSETQ. In DNA, the CDR3 is TGCGCCAGCAGCCCAGGGACAGCGGGCTACGAGCAGTACTTC. Residues: CASSPGTAGYEQYF.

The chain couples TRBV11-2 to TRBJ2-7, with D perhaps TRBD1 (5 bases). From germline, CDR1 is SGHAT and CDR2 FQNNGV. With 1 base removed from V and 3 bases from J, the gap between germline ends came to 13 bases. This CDR3 region has 15 residues. The CDR3 here is CASSLGDSPLYEQYF. In DNA form, the CDR3 reads TGTGCCAGCAGCTTAGGTGACAGTCCCCTCTACGAGCAGTACTTC.

In DNA form, the CDR3 reads TGTGCCAGCAGCAGTACCAGCGGACCCTCCTACGAGCAGTACTTC. Translated, it gives CASSSTSGPSYEQYF. The chain couples TRBV3-1 (or the pseudogene TRBV3-2) to TRBJ2-7; D may be TRBD2 (5 bases). CDR1 and CDR2 from the germline V gene are LGHDT and YNNKEL (reference sequence). There are 15 residues in the CDR3. The V and J ends lost 5 bases and 0 bases respectively, with 14 bases between them.

This chain uses TRBV7-3 with TRBJ2-5; 9 nucleotides agree with TRBD2. This CDR3 has 13 residues. The J segment lost 6 bases and the V segment lost 5 bases, leaving 4 bases of the junction unmatched. The germline V gene encodes CDR1 SGHTA and CDR2 FQGTGA. The CDR3 is CASSPGTSKTQYF. For the CDR3, the DNA is TGTGCCAGCAGCCCGGGGACTAGCAAGACCCAGTACTTC. The full variable domain, in which reference TRBV7-3 and TRBJ2-5 provide the parts outside the CDR3, is GAGVSQTPSNKVTEKGKYVELRCDPISGHTALYWYRQSLGQGPEFLIYFQGTGAADDSGLPNDRFFAVRPEGSVSTLKIQRTERGDSAVYLCASSPGTSKTQYFGPGTRLLVL.

This clone was detected a few times. This sequence joins TRBV11-2 and TRBJ2-7; 7 positions match TRBD1. Germline V gives CDR1 SGHAT, CDR2 FQNNGV. The CDR3 extends over 15 amino acids. V shed 6 bases and J 0 bases; nucleotides not matched to a gene: 8. The CDR3 coding sequence is TGTGCCAGCAGTCATTACCGGGACAGCTCCTACGAGCAGTACTTC. Translated, it gives CASSHYRDSSYEQYF.

There are a few counts of this clone. The J gene is TRBJ1-5, the V gene TRBV4-1; no clear D gene. V lost 4 bases and J lost 2, with 9 bases in between. Germline loops: CDR1 MGHRA, CDR2 YSYEKL. The CDR3 covers 14 residues. This CDR3 reads CASSRLRGNQPQHF. CDR3 coding DNA: TGCGCCAGCAGCCGCCTTCGGGGCAATCAGCCCCAGCATTTT.

V gene TRBV4-2 combines with J gene TRBJ2-1; TRBD2 agrees at 7 bases. Germline trimming cut 3 bases from V and 6 bases from J; bases unmatched to any gene: 14. CDR1 LGHNA and CDR2 YNFKEQ come from the germline V gene. The CDR3 covers 17 residues. The CDR3 nucleotides are TGTGCCAGCAGCCAGGGAGGGACGGGCGCAGTTGGCAATGAGCAGTTCTTC. It codes for CASSQGGTGAVGNEQFF.

This clone has only one observation. V usage is TRBV4-3 and J usage is TRBJ2-3; a possible D gene is TRBD2 (5 bases). The germline gives CDR1 LGHNA, CDR2 YSLEER. Trimming cost V 0 bases and J 0 bases, with 10 bases left between them. The CDR3 runs to 16 residues. In DNA form, the CDR3 reads TGCGCCAGCAGCCAAGACGGGATTAAGAGCACAGATACGCAGTATTTT. Encoded protein: CASSQDGIKSTDTQYF.

The gene calls are TRBV20-1 and TRBJ2-5; 13 positions agree with TRBD2. The germline gives CDR1 DFQATT, CDR2 SNEGSKA (reference sequence). With V trimmed by 3 bases and J by 9 bases, 13 bases remained unmatched. CDR3 length: 16 amino acids. This CDR3 reads CSASPGLAGFGGAQYF. CDR3 DNA: TGCAGTGCTAGTCCGGGACTAGCGGGATTCGGAGGGGCCCAGTACTTC.

The chain couples TRBV28 to TRBJ1-3, with D perhaps matching TRBD1 (5 bases). Germline CDR1 MDHEN, CDR2 SYDVKM. This CDR3 region has 15 residues. The V gene lost 3 bases and the J gene lost 0 bases, with 9 bases spanning the gap. CDR3 nucleotides: TGTGCCAGCAGTTTTCTGGACACCTCTGGAAACACCATATATTTT. Protein sequence: CASSFLDTSGNTIYF. The full variable domain, with the rest looked up from reference TRBV28 and TRBJ1-3, is DVKVTQSSRYLVKRTGEKVFLECVQDMDHENMFWYRQDPGLGLRLIYFSYDVKMKEKGDIPEGYSVSREKKERFSLILESASTNQTSMYLCASSFLDTSGNTIYFGEGSWLTVV.